These 28 T cell receptor beta chains were all obtained from the same sample, sequenced in a study of blood T cell repertoires in COVID-19. The method was immunoSEQ multiplex PCR; TCRdb's version includes in-frame clones alone and lacks a portion of them. The profile shows a few hundred thousand clones, around 87% of them singletons. The sample was PBMCs or T cells enriched from blood (not recorded which). The receptor set was obtained from a man aged 35-49 years in a cohort exposed to, infected with or recovered from COVID-19 (not recorded which).

The chain employs TRBV7-9 and TRBJ1-5; no firm D call. This CDR3 has 13 residues. V lost 8 bases and J 0 bases, leaving 8 bases between the germline ends. Per the germline V gene, CDR1 is SEHNR and CDR2 is FQNEAQ (reference sequence). CDR3 DNA: TGTGCCAGCTCGGGGTATAGCAATCAGCCCCAGCATTTT. Its translation is CASSGYSNQPQHF.

This clone was seen a single time. The gene calls are TRBV29-1 and TRBJ2-3, with 9 bases lining up with TRBD2. J lost 4 bases, V lost 5 bases, and 7 bases had no gene match. Germline V gene data show CDR1 as SQVTM and CDR2 as ANQGSEA. CDR3 size: 14 residues. CDR3 protein: CSVPSGIRADTQYF. As DNA, the CDR3 is TGCAGCGTTCCTAGCGGGATAAGGGCAGATACGCAGTATTTT.

This chain joins TRBV5-1 and TRBJ2-1; 10 positions agree with TRBD2. J gave up 3 bases and V 4 bases, and 4 bases lay outside the gene matches. The CDR3 consists of 15 residues. CDR1 is SGHRS and CDR2 is YFSETQ in the germline V gene. This chain's CDR3 is CASSISSGSYNEQFF. The CDR3 DNA follows: TGCGCCAGCAGCATCTCTAGCGGGAGCTACAATGAGCAGTTCTTC. The full variable domain, in which reference TRBV5-1 and TRBJ2-1 provide the parts outside the CDR3, is KAGVTQTPRYLIKTRGQQVTLSCSPISGHRSVSWYQQTPGQGLQFLFEYFSETQRNKGNFPGRFSGRQFSNSRSEMNVSTLELGDSALYLCASSISSGSYNEQFFGPGTRLTVL.

This chain joins TRBV24-1 and TRBJ2-3, with unresolved D. V shed 10 bases and J shed 2 bases, with 9 bases lying between them. Germline CDR1 and CDR2: KGHDR and SFDVKD. The CDR3 is 12 residues long. DNA of the CDR3: TGTGCCACGACTGGAAACACAGATACGCAGTATTTT. Residues: CATTGNTDTQYF.

This chain uses TRBV7-9 with TRBJ2-3; 15 nucleotides agree with TRBD2. The CDR3 is 17 amino acids. The germline V gene has CDR1 SEHNR and CDR2 FQNEAQ (reference sequence). V gave up 1 base and J gave up 5 bases; unmatched junction bases: 4. The CDR3 sequence: CASSLGTSGRAGDTQYF. The CDR3 DNA follows: TGTGCCAGCAGCTTAGGGACTAGCGGGAGGGCCGGAGATACGCAGTATTTT.

The genes are TRBV7-3 and TRBJ2-1, with D maybe TRBD1 (6 bases). V shed 5 bases and J shed 6 bases, with 17 bases lying between them. CDR3 length: 15 amino acids. Germline CDR1 is SGHTA and CDR2 is FQGTGA. The CDR3 region is CASSATGRLINEQFF. The DNA of the CDR3 is TGTGCCAGCAGCGCCACAGGGCGACTCATCAATGAGCAGTTCTTC.

The chain is built from TRBV15 and TRBJ1-5; D ambiguous. There are 14 residues in the CDR3. The germline V gene encodes CDR1 LNHNV and CDR2 YYDKDF (reference sequence). Deletions cut 2 bases from V and 1 base from J, with 6 bases between. DNA of the CDR3: TGTGCCACCAGCAGATTTCAGAGCAATCAGCCCCAGCATTTT. It specifies CATSRFQSNQPQHF.

The V and J genes are TRBV29-1 and TRBJ2-1; D perhaps matches TRBD2 (6 bases). The CDR3 has 13 residues. Germline-derived CDR1 and CDR2 are SQVTM and ANQGSEA. With 6 bases removed from V and 4 bases from J, the gap between germline ends came to 13 bases. Here the CDR3 reads CSVERALYNEQFF. CDR3 in DNA: TGCAGCGTGGAGCGGGCACTATACAATGAGCAGTTCTTC.

The chain employs TRBV24-1 and TRBJ2-3; 11 bases align to TRBD2. Germline V gene data show CDR1 as KGHDR and CDR2 as SFDVKD. This CDR3 comprises 19 residues. The V gene end was trimmed by 2 bases and the J gene end by 2 bases; junction bases not matched to a gene: 11. CDR3 residues: CATSDSPGLAEHLTDTQYF. The DNA for the CDR3 is TGTGCCACCAGTGATTCACCGGGACTAGCGGAACATCTCACAGATACGCAGTATTTT.

The rearrangement links TRBV6-5 to TRBJ2-3; 8 bases match TRBD2. The CDR3 is made up of 15 amino acids. V shed 7 bases and J 5 bases; nucleotides not matched to a gene: 11. CDR1 is MNHEY and CDR2 is SVGAGI in the germline V gene. The CDR3 loop is CASTGRESFGDTQYF. The CDR3 coding sequence is TGTGCCAGCACCGGGAGGGAAAGCTTCGGAGATACGCAGTATTTT.

CDR3 coding DNA: TGTGCCAGCAGAAACAGGGGCTCCTACGAGCAGTACTTC. Its translation: CASRNRGSYEQYF. The V call is TRBV28, the J call TRBJ2-7; 7 bases are shared with TRBD1. Germline assignment: CDR1 MDHEN and CDR2 SYDVKM. The CDR3 consists of 13 residues. J gave up 0 bases and V 6 bases, and 2 bases lay outside the gene matches.

The chain carries TRBV24-1 and TRBJ1-3; D gene uncertain. The germline CDR1 and CDR2 sequences are KGHDR and SFDVKD. V was pared by 3 bases and J by 0 bases, with 8 bases between. CDR3 length: 15 amino acids. This chain's CDR3 is CATSDTTISGNTIYF. For the CDR3, the DNA is TGTGCCACCAGTGATACCACAATCTCTGGAAACACCATATATTTT.

The rearrangement joins TRBV7-9 to TRBJ1-3; 9 bases are a match to TRBD1. The CDR3 spans 15 residues. The germline CDR1 and CDR2 sequences are SEHNR and FQNEAQ (reference sequence). The V gene end was trimmed by 4 bases and the J gene end by 3 bases; junction bases not matched to a gene: 4. The CDR3 protein is CASSYGQGYGNTIYF. CDR3 sequence (DNA): TGTGCCAGCAGCTACGGACAGGGGTATGGAAACACCATATATTTT.

This chain connects TRBV27 to TRBJ2-2; 8 nucleotides line up with TRBD2. The CDR3 consists of 15 residues. Germline trimming cut 6 bases from V and 3 bases from J; bases unmatched to any gene: 6. The V gene's germline CDR1 is MNHEY and CDR2 SMNVEV (reference sequence). CDR3 sequence reads: CASRIAGIYTGELFF. CDR3 nucleotides: TGTGCCAGCAGGATAGCGGGAATTTACACCGGGGAGCTGTTTTTT.

J is TRBJ2-7 and V is TRBV28; the match to TRBD2 covers 7 bases. V dropped 2 bases and J dropped 3; count of bases not matched to a gene: 13. CDR3 length equals 17 residues. Germline V lookup: CDR1 MDHEN, CDR2 SYDVKM. The CDR3 DNA sequence: TGTGCCAGCAGTTTACCCCCTACAGCGGGAAGGGGCTACGAGCAGTACTTC. Translation: CASSLPPTAGRGYEQYF. The full variable domain, its missing parts supplied by reference TRBV28 and TRBJ2-7, is DVKVTQSSRYLVKRTGEKVFLECVQDMDHENMFWYRQDPGLGLRLIYFSYDVKMKEKGDIPEGYSVSREKKERFSLILESASTNQTSMYLCASSLPPTAGRGYEQYFGPGTRLTVT.

This clone was seen only a few times. The chain links TRBV30 to TRBJ1-5, with D possibly being TRBD1 (5 bases). Germline V gives CDR1 GTSNPN, CDR2 SVGIG (reference sequence). The CDR3 has 13 residues. The V end lost 2 bases, the J end lost 7 bases, and 12 bases lay between the germline ends. CDR3 sequence: CAWSLGGAQPQHF. CDR3 nucleotides: TGTGCCTGGAGTCTGGGAGGGGCCCAGCCCCAGCATTTT.

The count of this clone is one. The rearrangement uses TRBV19 and TRBJ2-1; 13 bases line up with TRBD2. V trimming: 5 bases; J trimming: 16 bases; junction bases outside the gene matches: 14. In germline, CDR1 is LNHDA, CDR2 SQIVND (reference sequence). The CDR3 has 15 amino acids. The CDR3 DNA is TGTGCCAGTAGTGCAGGACTAGCGGGAGAAATTTACCGATTCTTC. Its protein is CASSAGLAGEIYRFF.

This clone was observed once. The rearrangement joins TRBV27 to TRBJ2-1; tentatively, D is TRBD2 (6 bases). The CDR3 is 13 residues long. V lost 5 bases to trimming and J lost 4 bases, with 9 bases between them. Germline-derived CDR1 and CDR2 are MNHEY and SMNVEV (reference sequence). Here the CDR3 reads CASSRSGYNEQFF. The CDR3, as DNA: TGTGCCAGCAGTCGTAGCGGTTACAATGAGCAGTTCTTC.

This clone was seen only a few times. V is TRBV30 and J is TRBJ1-5, with unresolved D. CDR1 is GTSNPN, CDR2 SVGIG, per germline (reference sequence). This CDR3 has 13 residues. Trimming cost V 0 bases and J 6 bases, with 9 bases left between them. For the CDR3, the DNA is TGTGCCTGGAGTGTAAGGGAGGGTCAGCCCCAGCATTTT. This translates into CAWSVREGQPQHF.

The rearrangement joins TRBV3-1 (or the pseudogene TRBV3-2) to TRBJ2-3; 12 bases are shared with TRBD2. The germline V gene encodes CDR1 LGHDT and CDR2 YNNKEL (reference sequence). The V and J ends lost 1 base and 0 bases, in that order; junction bases with no gene match: 5. This CDR3 spans 18 amino acids. The CDR3 loop is CASSQGLAGASSTDTQYF. In DNA, the CDR3 is TGTGCCAGCAGCCAAGGACTAGCGGGAGCTTCTAGCACAGATACGCAGTATTTT.

This clone was observed once. This chain joins TRBV2 and TRBJ2-7; D unclear. Germline V gives CDR1 SNHLY, CDR2 FYNNEI. Trimming cost V 2 bases and J 2 bases, with 22 bases left between them. This CDR3 comprises 18 residues. The CDR3 nucleotides read TGTGCCAGCAGTGAATTCTTGGCCAATGGAGCCCATCCCTACGAGCAGTACTTC. Amino acid sequence: CASSEFLANGAHPYEQYF.

The chain links TRBV6-5 to TRBJ1-2; D is ambiguous. Germline V gene data show CDR1 as MNHEY and CDR2 as SVGAGI. The CDR3 spans 15 residues. V was clipped by 7 bases and J by 4 bases, with 19 bases between them. The CDR3 sequence: CASIPGNPGIYGYTF. DNA for the CDR3: TGTGCCAGCATACCGGGGAACCCGGGGATCTATGGCTACACCTTC.

The chain carries TRBV27 and TRBJ1-4; D may be TRBD1 (6 bases). V shed 5 bases and J shed 1 base, with 8 bases lying between them. The CDR3 is 14 residues long. Looked up from germline, CDR1 is MNHEY and CDR2 is SMNVEV (reference sequence). The CDR3 region has the DNA TGTGCCAGCAGTACACAGGGAACTAATGAAAAACTGTTTTTT. Its protein product is CASSTQGTNEKLFF.

This chain links TRBV28 with TRBJ1-1, with 7 positions matching TRBD1. CDR1 is MDHEN and CDR2 is SYDVKM in the germline V gene. This CDR3 comprises 14 residues. V shed 3 bases and J 2 bases; nucleotides not matched to a gene: 3. In DNA, the CDR3 is TGTGCCAGCAGTTTTTACAGGGGAAACACTGAAGCTTTCTTT. It encodes CASSFYRGNTEAFF.

The V call is TRBV2, the J call TRBJ1-1, with no clear D. With 1 base removed from V and 6 bases from J, the gap between germline ends came to 9 bases. The CDR3 spans 13 residues. Germline V gives CDR1 SNHLY, CDR2 FYNNEI. The CDR3 region is CASSEVGEAEAFF. The CDR3 DNA reads as TGTGCCAGCAGTGAAGTTGGGGAGGCTGAAGCTTTCTTT.

The chain links TRBV10-2 to TRBJ1-6; weak D call: TRBD1 (5 bases). Germline CDR1 and CDR2: WSHSY and SAAADI. This CDR3 comprises 14 residues. V shed 3 bases and J shed 7 bases, with 10 bases lying between them. The DNA for the CDR3 is TGCGCCAGCAGTGATGGGGGGTACAATTCACCCCTCCACTTT. Translated: CASSDGGYNSPLHF.

This sequence joins TRBV10-1 and TRBJ2-7; D might be TRBD2 (5 bases). The CDR3 runs to 11 residues. Trimming took off 3 bases at V and 5 bases at J, with 5 bases between the two ends. Germline V gives CDR1 WNHNN, CDR2 SYGVQD (reference sequence). CDR3 in amino acids: CASSDGDEQYF. DNA for the CDR3: TGCGCCAGCAGTGACGGGGACGAGCAGTACTTC.

This clone has at least ten counts. Other DNA sequences from this sample encode an identical CDR3 as well. The J gene is TRBJ2-7, the V gene TRBV2; D unresolved. This CDR3 has 13 residues. V was pared by 2 bases and J by 0 bases, with 5 bases between. Germline loops: CDR1 SNHLY, CDR2 FYNNEI. CDR3 region: CASSEWHSYEQYF. DNA of the CDR3: TGTGCCAGCAGTGAATGGCACTCCTACGAGCAGTACTTC. Looking up the rest from reference TRBV2 and TRBJ2-7 gives the full variable domain: EPEVTQTPSHQVTQMGQEVILRCVPISNHLYFYWYRQILGQKVEFLVSFYNNEISEKSEIFDDQFSVERPDGSNFTLKIRSTKLEDSAMYFCASSEWHSYEQYFGPGTRLTVT.